These 15 T cell receptor beta chains came from one sample sequenced in a study of post-analysis software for immune sequencing data. Study observations and caveats: Compared with controls, patients had more of about 5 TRBV segments, including TRBV5-6, TRBV5-1 and TRBV20-1.

TCR beta libraries were prepared from cDNA with unique molecular identifiers. Via MiXCR, TCRdb re-called the PCR reads, giving one row per CDR3 protein. Of about 170,000 distinct CDR3 sequences listed, 30% are singletons. No antigen has been identified for these receptors. The sequenced material came from blood. These receptors came from a girl aged 10 to 17 with multiple sclerosis.

In its sample, this clonotype was seen a few times. This chain joins TRBV5-1 and TRBJ1-4; D possibly corresponds to TRBD1 (5 bases). Trimming left V 2 bases short and J 8 bases short, with 13 bases between. Germline V gene sequence: CDR1 SGHRS, CDR2 YFSETQ. This CDR3 is 14 amino acids long. This CDR3 is CASSFRGAEEKLFF. The CDR3 nucleotides are TGCGCCAGCAGCTTCAGAGGGGCAGAGGAAAAACTGTTTTTT.

This clonotype has a count of ten or more. The V call is TRBV10-3, the J call TRBJ2-5; D is undetermined. The CDR3 length is 12 residues. V was trimmed by 2 bases and J by 0 bases, leaving 1 base between them. Looked up from germline, CDR1 is ENHRY and CDR2 is SYGVKD. The CDR3 region has the DNA TGTGCCATCAGTGAGAACCAAGAGACCCAGTACTTC. Its protein is CAISENQETQYF.

This clonotype was detected ten times or more. J is TRBJ2-1 and V is TRBV27, with D possibly matching TRBD2 (5 bases). The V end lost 4 bases, the J end lost 5 bases, and 15 bases lay between the germline ends. The CDR3 has 15 residues. CDR1 and CDR2 from the germline V gene are MNHEY and SMNVEV (reference sequence). The CDR3: CASSSPGNQHNEQFF. The CDR3 nucleotides are TGTGCCAGCAGTTCGCCGGGAAACCAACACAATGAGCAGTTCTTC.

This clonotype was counted ten times or more. The rearrangement links TRBV20-1 to TRBJ2-1; 8 nucleotides align to TRBD2. Trimming removed 1 base from V and 8 bases from J; junction bases left unmatched: 13. From germline, CDR1 is DFQATT and CDR2 SNEGSKA (reference sequence). CDR3 size: 16 residues. Written as DNA, the CDR3 is TGCAGTGCTAGAGTGAGCGGGAGCGAAATGAGGGATGAGCAGTTCTTC. Translating gives CSARVSGSEMRDEQFF.

This clonotype came up a few times. The chain is built from TRBV4-1 and TRBJ2-3; 8 bases are shared with TRBD1. V dropped 4 bases and J dropped 5; count of bases not matched to a gene: 11. Germline V CDR1 and CDR2: MGHRA, YSYEKL. CDR3 length equals 16 residues. The CDR3 protein is CASSLQGATSQDTQYF. CDR3 coding DNA: TGCGCCAGCAGCCTGCAGGGGGCGACTAGTCAAGATACGCAGTATTTT.

As for this clonotype: It may be a read error: a sequence one base away is much more abundant. V is TRBV7-3 and J is TRBJ2-7; 10 bases are a match to TRBD1. V shed 3 bases and J 2 bases; nucleotides not matched to a gene: 7. Germline values: CDR1 SGHTA, CDR2 FQGTGA. The CDR3 has 16 residues. The CDR3 is CASSFRPGTGAYEQYF. CDR3 nucleotides: TGTGCCAGCAGCTTTAGGCCGGGGACAGGGGCCTACGAGCAGTACTTC.

This clonotype was counted at least ten times. The chain recombines TRBV20-1 with TRBJ2-7, with 9 bases identical to TRBD1. J gave up 3 bases and V 2 bases, and 5 bases lay outside the gene matches. The CDR3 has 14 residues. The germline CDR1 and CDR2 sequences are DFQATT and SNEGSKA (reference sequence). CDR3 sequence (DNA): TGCAGTGCTAGAACAGGGGGCTACCTCTACGAGCAGTACTTC. Its translation is CSARTGGYLYEQYF.

This chain links TRBV4-1 with TRBJ2-3; tentative D call: TRBD1 (6 bases). CDR3 size: 15 residues. Per germline, CDR1 MGHRA and CDR2 YSYEKL. Trimming removed 6 bases from V and 1 base from J, with 14 bases in between. The CDR3 reads CASRAAGVGTDTQYF. The CDR3 nucleotides are TGCGCCAGCAGAGCAGCAGGGGTGGGCACAGATACGCAGTATTTT.

This clonotype was counted only a few times. Its ends do not fully match the called genes, so a read error is possible. The chain couples TRBV7-9 to TRBJ2-7, with 7 bases matching TRBD1. CDR3 length equals 14 residues. Germline V gene sequence: CDR1 SEHNR, CDR2 FQNEAQ (reference sequence). DNA of the CDR3: TGTGCCAGCAGCCTAGCCGGGACAGAGTACGAGCAGTACTTC. Its translation: CASSLAGTEYEQYF.

The gene calls are TRBV5-1 and TRBJ2-4; TRBD1 matches at 8 bases. The V gene's germline CDR1 is SGHRS and CDR2 YFSETQ. J was trimmed by 5 bases and V by 4 bases; bases with no gene match: 5. CDR3 length equals 14 residues. The CDR3: CASSPATGENIQYF. CDR3 in DNA: TGCGCCAGCAGCCCTGCGACAGGGGAAAACATTCAGTACTTC. The whole variable domain, filled in from reference TRBV5-1 and TRBJ2-4, reads KAGVTQTPRYLIKTRGQQVTLSCSPISGHRSVSWYQQTPGQGLQFLFEYFSETQRNKGNFPGRFSGRQFSNSRSEMNVSTLELGDSALYLCASSPATGENIQYFGAGTRLSVL.

This clonotype occurred a few times. This chain connects TRBV20-1 to TRBJ1-1; D is possibly TRBD1 (6 bases). Germline V gene data show CDR1 as DFQATT and CDR2 as SNEGSKA (reference sequence). V was clipped by 0 bases and J by 5 bases, with 13 bases between them. The CDR3 sequence is 14 residues long. CDR3: CSARDQGKGTEAFF. The CDR3 DNA reads TGCAGTGCTAGAGATCAGGGGAAGGGGACTGAAGCTTTCTTT.

This clonotype was recorded at least ten times. The rearrangement links TRBV5-1 to TRBJ2-7; the D call may be TRBD1 or TRBD2 (5 bases each). The CDR3 consists of 14 residues. CDR1 SGHRS and CDR2 YFSETQ come from the germline V gene. The V end lost 4 bases, the J end lost 1 base, and 12 bases lay between the germline ends. CDR3 coding DNA: TGCGCCAGCAGCACTGGGACGGATTCCTACGAGCAGTACTTC. Translation: CASSTGTDSYEQYF.

This clonotype has a handful of counts. The chain couples TRBV5-1 to TRBJ2-3; possibly TRBD2 for D (6 bases). CDR3 size: 16 residues. V dropped 0 bases and J dropped 2 bases, with 13 bases sitting between them. The germline V gene encodes CDR1 SGHRS and CDR2 YFSETQ. The CDR3 nucleotides read TGCGCCAGCAGCTTGGATATTGGCGGGGCCACAGATACGCAGTATTTT. This encodes CASSLDIGGATDTQYF.

This clonotype was found a few times. The CDR3 DNA follows: TGCGCCAGCAGCTTGGTGGCGGGAGGGAATGAGCAGTTCTTC. Translation gives CASSLVAGGNEQFF. This chain uses TRBV5-1 with TRBJ2-1; TRBD2 matches at 9 bases. J gave up 7 bases and V 0 bases, and 2 bases lay outside the gene matches. Germline CDR1 and CDR2: SGHRS and YFSETQ. This CDR3 is built from 14 residues.

The rearrangement links TRBV12-3 or TRBV12-4 to TRBJ1-1, with a tentative D call TRBD1 (6 bases). This CDR3 spans 13 amino acids. Trimming took off 3 bases at V and 5 bases at J, with 10 bases between the two ends. In nucleotides, the CDR3 is TGTGCCAGCAGTTTCTACAGGGATACTGAAGCTTTCTTT. Translated, it gives CASSFYRDTEAFF.